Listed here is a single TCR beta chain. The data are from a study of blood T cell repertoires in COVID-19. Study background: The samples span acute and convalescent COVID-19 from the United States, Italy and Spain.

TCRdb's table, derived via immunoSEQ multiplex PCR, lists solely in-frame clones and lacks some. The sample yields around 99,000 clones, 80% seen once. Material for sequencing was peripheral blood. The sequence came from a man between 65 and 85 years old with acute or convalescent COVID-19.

The CDR3 DNA is TGTGCCAGCAGCTGGGGACAGGGAGACATTCAGTACTTC. This sequence encodes CASSWGQGDIQYF. This sequence joins TRBV5-6 and TRBJ2-4, with 9 positions matching TRBD1. CDR3 length: 13 amino acids. After removal of 3 bases from V and 8 bases from J, the junction contained 3 bases not matched to a gene. Germline V lookup: CDR1 SGHDT, CDR2 YYEEEE.